Listed here is a single T cell receptor beta chain. Its target antigen remains unknown. One base away there is no much larger clone; base qualities are not given. This specimen comes from a study of cytomegalovirus exposure and HLA in healthy donors (dated by TCRdb to about 2017). As for the study more broadly: In an earlier analysis of 450 to 750 of the donors, under 300 Gb of sequence data and 90 million to 130 million unique TCR beta sequences from approximately 180 million T cells were reported. In addition to the first cohort of about 650 subjects, a separate validation cohort of under 150 different subjects was used. The study profiled the T cell repertoires of hundreds of subjects by immunosequencing and related them to cytomegalovirus serostatus. Because of strong linkage in the cohort, a few DR-DQ haplotypes were treated as single units for association and clustering. The study was designed to test whether signatures of past pathogen exposure could be identified by cataloging public T cell receptors. In a later genetic analysis, genome-wide SNP genotypes for 398 of the 666 donors were used, and that subset was treated as a discovery cohort. Class I and class II HLA loci were covered by the typing at four-digit resolution. High-throughput TCR immunosequencing, statistical association of individual TCRs with disease status, and machine learning were combined to predict cytomegalovirus infection status. An early release covering 550 to 700 HLA-typed donors comprised about 300 gigabases of sequencing data and tens of millions of unique TCR sequences. All discovery cohort repertoires had been generated using a single sequencing platform. Typing coverage varied by locus: roughly 629-630 donors for A, B, C, DRB1 and DQB1; around 560 for DQA1; more than 600 for DPA1; 450 to 480 for DPB1. To study patterns of TCR occurrence, a later analysis re-analyzed previously published TCR beta repertoires from under 750 donors and added high-resolution HLA genotyping. Donor age, sex, ethnicity and CMV serostatus were collected together with the repertoire data. Rather than using new phenotypic data, the later analysis identified candidate immune exposures from TCR beta sequences and from how often those sequences occurred across donors. On average, around 230,000 unique TCR beta nucleotide sequences were sequenced per donor among several hundred genotyped donors of the cohort, with around 19% of those sequences being non-productive. An earlier analysis of roughly 580 of the donors used high-throughput TCR beta sequencing to judge whether each TCR beta V gene segment behaved as functional or pseudogenic. Of the roughly 410 genotyped donors, less than 90% were placed in the genetic ancestry cluster associated with self-reported Caucasian donors.

Library preparation used the immunoSEQ multiplex PCR assay. A mixture of 60 forward primers for TCR Vbeta segments and 13 reverse primers for TCR Jbeta segments was used in the multiplex PCR. Amplification of the CDR3 region of rearranged TCR beta genes was performed with a multiplex PCR assay on genomic DNA. The Illumina HiSeq System was used to sequence the amplified TCR beta libraries as 87-base-pair reads. For the original study's pipeline: Across the 500 to 700 repertoires, a later analysis counted about 81 million unique TCR beta chains, some 11 million of which were shared by at least two donors. A nearest-neighbor algorithm error-corrected the raw reads and collapsed the reads into unique sequences, merging closely related sequences to remove PCR and sequencing errors. Alignment of CDR3 sequences to IMGT reference sequences was used to assign V, D and J gene segments. For a sequence to be retained, a match of at least six nucleotides to both a V gene segment and a J gene segment was required. A rearrangement was called productive if the CDR3 had no stop codons and remained in frame with V and J, and every other rearrangement was called non-productive. Following IMGT convention, CDR3 was defined as the stretch from the second conserved V-encoded cysteine to the conserved J-encoded phenylalanine. The earlier analysis of 550 to 650 of the donors excluded any sequence lacking an unambiguous match to a single V gene segment. An earlier analysis of about 590 of the donors classified V segments as functional when productive rearrangements were above 56.7% and as segregating when the standard deviation between donors was above 5%. A statistical classification framework was developed to diagnose cytomegalovirus status using the catalog of TCR beta chain sequences. V and J gene assignment, in a later analysis, came from comparing TCR nucleotide sequences with IMGT/GENE-DB human TR gene sequences. In a later analysis, CDR3 sequences and most-parsimonious VDJ recombination scenarios were assigned using the TCRdist pipeline. In a later analysis, each TCR beta chain was defined by its CDR3 amino acid sequence together with its V-gene family, and reads without a unique V-gene family were excluded. In a later analysis, approximately 640 highly shared, low-generation-probability nucleotide sequences were removed to address suspected cross-contamination and a sequencing artifact. A later analysis calculated a clonal expansion index for each public chain from normalized within-repertoire ranks of inferred template counts. Generation probabilities in a later analysis came from a VDJ recombination model fitted to out-of-frame rearrangements, and those results were checked against IGoR. A later analysis scored TCR-TCR, TCR-HLA and TCR-CMV co-occurrence with hypergeometric tests, applying a repertoire-size bias correction to TCR pairs. In a later analysis, false discovery rates were estimated by permuting HLA or CMV assignments 20 times. A later analysis grouped co-occurring TCRs with DBSCAN, adding TCRdist sequence similarity when clustering within HLA-allele-positive subsets. Repertoires with fewer than 30,000 or more than 120,000 public chains, plus five repertoires with anomalous nucleotide sharing, were excluded from co-occurrence clustering. TCRdb limited this immuneACCESS table to in-frame rearrangements with V and J called. A share of clones is missing; checked studies link under half to unresolved V genes, and the rest is unexplained. For V, J and clone size, that table is used; D and trimming come from the DNA. This sample comprises some 100,000 clones, around three quarters of them detected only once. More than 13% of the sample is held by the ten biggest clonotypes.

The CDR3 runs 16 amino acids, cysteine and phenylalanine included. Just the 48-base CDR3 DNA is kept, in frame starting at base 1. The CDR1 and CDR2 encoded by the germline V gene are SGHDT and YYEEEE. At the junction V is shortened by 4 bases and J by 0 bases; bases outside the gene matches: 6. The cohort was made up of 650 to 700 healthy bone marrow donors. At the time of sampling, every cohort member was nominally healthy, though immune exposures that went unrecorded were likely present. The donor tested CMV seropositive and was one of the 289 seropositive cohort members. Every donor gave a peripheral blood sample, and the peripheral blood mononuclear cells from that sample were used for TCR beta sequencing. The Qiagen DNeasy Blood Extraction Kit was used to extract genomic DNA from the blood cell samples. Paper-wide results and their limitations: Compared with the 666-donor mean, donors in an Asian-associated ancestry cluster had fewer N-insertions in productive TCRs, according to a later genetic analysis. A further reported finding was that TCR beta sequences accurately predicted the HLA-A and HLA-B alleles for most subjects in the first cohort. It was suggested by the authors that the approach could potentially be generalized to other disease states and immunological phenotypes. Strong co-occurrence of HLA alleles, especially DR and DQ, made assigning TCR associations to individual alleles difficult. Roughly uniform sequencing depth across donors was assumed in presence/absence analyses, although this assumption may not hold. Immune exposure information for the cohort was limited to CMV serostatus. Approximately 18 rarely observed V segments, including chromosome 9 orphons, were excluded from the earlier analysis of approximately 600 of the donors because counts were too low. Specific HLA alleles were associated with roughly 16,000 TCR beta sequences at a false discovery rate of 0.05 in a later analysis. The study gave a list of 150 to 200 TCR beta chains associated with cytomegalovirus. The sequencing pipeline was judged likely to have produced a cluster of highly shared sequence variants as a technical artifact. In a later analysis, the rate of TCR association differed among HLA loci, with DRB1 alleles having the most associated TCRs and HLA-C alleles having the fewest. According to a later analysis, parvovirus B19, influenza, CMV and Epstein-Barr virus appeared linked to several top co-occurrence clusters. Linkage disequilibrium might explain the correlated functional status among segregating V segments, but an unknown experimental factor could not be ruled out. According to a later analysis, most CMV-associated TCR beta chains appeared to be HLA-restricted, and the HLA associations seemed to be driven largely by CMV exposure. The 87-base-pair reads could not distinguish some IMGT-functional V segments, including TRBV6-2 and TRBV6-3, so those segments were excluded. Because HLA typing was unavailable for some donors at each locus, only the typed subset was used in association tests. In this cohort, only TCR beta chains were sequenced, and detectable features were limited by the absence of alpha or paired-chain data. Cytomegalovirus status was reported to be diagnosed by the classifier with high specificity and sensitivity in both the original and validation cohorts. Across donors, most TCR sequences were observed very rarely, whereas some public TCRs were present in many individuals. Three of the identified cytomegalovirus-associated TCR beta chains were confirmed in vitro to be specific for cytomegalovirus antigens. A later genetic analysis associated a missense DCLRE1C variant with V-gene and J-gene trimming of TCR beta chains, and an independent cohort replicated the association. In a later analysis, HLA-associated TCR beta chains were found to be more clonally expanded and to have lower generation probabilities than equally common non-associated chains. In an earlier analysis of some 550 of the donors, most TCR beta V segments were observed in productive rearrangements about 87% or about 30% of the time, broadly matching IMGT annotations.

This TCR derives from a woman between 50 and 59 years old in good health and CMV-seropositive. What was sequenced was PBMCs. In this chain, TRBV5-6 is recombined with TRBJ1-4; 7 bases in between match TRBD1. The DNA sequence is as follows: TGTGCCAGCAGCGGACGGACAGGTGCAACTAATGAAAAACTGTTTTTT. This sequence encodes CASSGRTGATNEKLFF. Extended through the reference TRBV5-6 and TRBJ1-4 proteins, this CDR3 yields the full variable domain: DAGVTQSPTHLIKTRGQQVTLRCSPKSGHDTVSWYQQALGQGPQFIFQYYEEEERQRGNFPDRFSGHQFPNYSSELNVNALLLGDSALYLCASSGRTGATNEKLFFGSGTQLSVL.